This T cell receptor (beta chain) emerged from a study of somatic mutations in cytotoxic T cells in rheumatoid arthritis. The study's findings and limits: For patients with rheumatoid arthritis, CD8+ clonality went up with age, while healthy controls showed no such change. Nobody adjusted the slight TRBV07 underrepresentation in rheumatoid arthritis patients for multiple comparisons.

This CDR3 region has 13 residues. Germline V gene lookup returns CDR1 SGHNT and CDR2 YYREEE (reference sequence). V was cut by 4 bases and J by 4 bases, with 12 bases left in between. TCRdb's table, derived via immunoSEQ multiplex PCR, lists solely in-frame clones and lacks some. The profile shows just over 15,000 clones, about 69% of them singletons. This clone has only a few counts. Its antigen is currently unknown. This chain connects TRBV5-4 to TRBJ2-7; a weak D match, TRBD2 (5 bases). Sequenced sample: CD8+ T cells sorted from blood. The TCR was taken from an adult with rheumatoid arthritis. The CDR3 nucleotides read TGTGCCAGCAGCCCGGACTGGACGTACGAGCAGTACTTC. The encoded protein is CASSPDWTYEQYF.